This passage covers 15 T cell receptor beta chains from one sample sequenced in a study of cytomegalovirus exposure and HLA in healthy donors (TCRdb year 2017). The protocol used for the library was the immunoSEQ multiplex PCR assay. TCRdb limited this immuneACCESS table to in-frame rearrangements with V and J called. A share of clones is missing; checked studies link under half to unresolved V genes, and the rest is unexplained. This sample is represented by about 60,000 clones; more than 90% of them were singletons. Together, the top ten hold approximately 1% of the sample. Sequencing used PBMCs. The receptors originated from a man between 18 and 29 years old in good health and CMV-seronegative.

The chain recombines TRBV5-1 with TRBJ2-3; weak D call: TRBD1 (6 bases). Germline loops: CDR1 SGHRS, CDR2 YFSETQ. This CDR3 has 13 amino acids. Trimming took off 1 base at V and 5 bases at J, with 8 bases between the two ends. CDR3 nucleotide sequence: TGCGCCAGCAGCTTGACAGGGCAAGATACGCAGTATTTT. This encodes CASSLTGQDTQYF.

The chain joins TRBV6-1 to TRBJ2-1, with a tentative D call TRBD2 (5 bases). This CDR3 region has 16 residues. Trimming removed 2 bases from V and 6 bases from J, with 17 bases in between. Germline V gene lookup returns CDR1 MNHNS and CDR2 SASEGT. CDR3 protein: CASSESSPAITNEQFF. In DNA form, the CDR3 reads TGTGCCAGCAGTGAATCTAGCCCCGCAATAACCAATGAGCAGTTCTTC.

The chain links TRBV15 to TRBJ2-2, with D unclear. Trimming removed 3 bases at V and 5 bases at J, with 10 bases between. The CDR3 contains 14 residues. Germline-derived CDR1 and CDR2 are LNHNV and YYDKDF (reference sequence). The CDR3 DNA follows: TGTGCCACCAGCAGTAGTAGTGTTACCGGGGAGCTGTTTTTT. This translates into CATSSSSVTGELFF. Looking up the rest from reference TRBV15 and TRBJ2-2 gives the full variable domain: DAMVIQNPRYQVTQFGKPVTLSCSQTLNHNVMYWYQQKSSQAPKLLFHYYDKDFNNEADTPDNFQSRRPNTSFCFLDIRSPGLGDTAMYLCATSSSSVTGELFFGEGSRLTVL.

This clone was seen once. The chain combines TRBV4-1 with TRBJ2-3; D is perhaps TRBD1 (5 bases). CDR1 is MGHRA and CDR2 is YSYEKL in the germline V gene. V lost 0 bases and J 2 bases, leaving 9 bases between the germline ends. The CDR3 covers 15 residues. CDR3 in DNA: TGCGCCAGCAGCCAAGAGCAGGGATACACAGATACGCAGTATTTT. Encoded protein: CASSQEQGYTDTQYF.

This chain connects TRBV5-8 to TRBJ1-3; TRBD1 might be the D (6 bases). The CDR3 length is 17 residues. Germline V gene lookup returns CDR1 SGHTS and CDR2 YDEGEE. V shed 4 bases and J shed 0 bases, with 17 bases lying between them. The CDR3 nucleotides are TGTGCCAGCAGCACTGGTCAGGGGAGATACTCTGGAAACACCATATATTTT. It translates to CASSTGQGRYSGNTIYF.

The count of this clone is one. V usage is TRBV29-1 and J usage is TRBJ1-2; the match to TRBD1 covers 11 bases. This CDR3 has 13 amino acids. Germline V lookup: CDR1 SQVTM, CDR2 ANQGSEA. With V trimmed by 6 bases and J by 7 bases, 7 bases remained unmatched. DNA of the CDR3: TGCAGCGTCGTCCGGACAGGGGGCTCTGGCTACACCTTC. Amino acids: CSVVRTGGSGYTF.

The V call is TRBV5-1, the J call TRBJ1-1, with TRBD1 as a possible D gene (6 bases). The V gene's germline CDR1 is SGHRS and CDR2 YFSETQ. The CDR3 spans 15 residues. V shed 4 bases and J shed 1 base, with 14 bases lying between them. CDR3 bases: TGCGCCAGCAGCCCTTTGGGCAGGGGGAACACTGAAGCTTTCTTT. Protein product: CASSPLGRGNTEAFF.

The CDR3 loop reads CASSLVVGESYEQYF. The CDR3 DNA reads as TGTGCCAGCAGCTTAGTGGTAGGGGAATCCTACGAGCAGTACTTC. The chain uses TRBV7-9 and TRBJ2-7, with D possibly being TRBD1 (5 bases). The germline V gene has CDR1 SEHNR and CDR2 FQNEAQ (reference sequence). V lost 1 base to trimming and J lost 1 base, with 11 bases between them. The CDR3 runs to 15 residues.

J is TRBJ2-5 and V is TRBV7-2; 7 bases line up with TRBD2. From germline, CDR1 is SGHTA and CDR2 FQGNSA. CDR3 length equals 15 residues. With V trimmed by 4 bases and J by 2 bases, 7 bases remained unmatched. DNA of the CDR3: TGTGCCAGCAGCTCAAACCTAGCGGAGCAAGAGACCCAGTACTTC. Translated, it gives CASSSNLAEQETQYF.

This chain connects TRBV4-2 to TRBJ2-3; 7 bases align to TRBD2. Trimming removed 1 base from V and 2 bases from J; junction bases left unmatched: 12. This CDR3 has 18 residues. Germline CDR1 is LGHNA and CDR2 is YNFKEQ. CDR3 bases: TGTGCCAGCAGCCAAGTCTCGGGCCTAGCGGATTTCACAGATACGCAGTATTTT. This translates into CASSQVSGLADFTDTQYF.

J is TRBJ2-4 and V is TRBV14; 8 nucleotides line up with TRBD1. Losses at the gene ends were 2 bases for V and 3 bases for J; bases not matched to a gene: 3. Germline CDR1 reads SGHDN; CDR2 reads FVKESK. This CDR3 has 15 amino acids. CDR3 in amino acids: CASSQLTGGKNIQYF. CDR3 sequence (DNA): TGTGCCAGCAGCCAATTAACAGGGGGCAAAAACATTCAGTACTTC. Drawing the rest from reference TRBV14 and TRBJ2-4, the complete variable domain is EAGVTQFPSHSVIEKGQTVTLRCDPISGHDNLYWYRRVMGKEIKFLLHFVKESKQDESGMPNNRFLAERTGGTYSTLKVQPAELEDSGVYFCASSQLTGGKNIQYFGAGTRLSVL.

This chain connects TRBV7-9 to TRBJ2-2; 9 bases are shared with TRBD1. The CDR3 loop spans 16 amino acids. With V trimmed by 1 base and J by 4 bases, 4 bases remained unmatched. The germline V gene encodes CDR1 SEHNR and CDR2 FQNEAQ (reference sequence). DNA for the CDR3: TGTGCCAGCAGCTTAGACAGGGGGCGGATCACCGGGGAGCTGTTTTTT. It yields the protein CASSLDRGRITGELFF.

This rearrangement joins TRBV7-9 to TRBJ2-6; no definite D call. V lost 5 bases and J lost 4, with 6 bases in between. The CDR3 consists of 13 residues. Germline V lookup: CDR1 SEHNR, CDR2 FQNEAQ (reference sequence). CDR3 in amino acids: CASSPRGANVLTF. The CDR3, as DNA: TGTGCCAGCAGCCCCAGAGGGGCCAACGTCCTGACTTTC.

V and J are TRBV19 and TRBJ2-4; no firm D call. Trimming stripped 7 bases from V and 0 bases from J, with 13 bases between. CDR1 and CDR2 from the germline V gene are LNHDA and SQIVND (reference sequence). The CDR3 covers 15 residues. The CDR3 is CASTGFQGAKNIQYF. As DNA, the CDR3 is TGTGCCAGTACGGGTTTTCAAGGAGCCAAAAACATTCAGTACTTC.

This chain uses TRBV10-2 with TRBJ2-3; tentative D call: TRBD2 (5 bases). Germline values: CDR1 WSHSY, CDR2 SAAADI. The CDR3 is made up of 10 amino acids. V lost 8 bases, J lost 13 bases, and 13 bases lay in between. In nucleotides, the CDR3 is TGCGCCAGCGAGGGAGCTGGGAAGTATTTT. Translated: CASEGAGKYF.